Following are 17 T cell receptor beta chains from one sample sequenced in a study of CD8+ T cells in alopecia areata. Extraction and reverse transcription of RNA yielded cDNA as the sequencing template. TCRdb's table, derived via immunoSEQ multiplex PCR, lists solely in-frame clones and lacks some. Of more than 110,000 clones in the sample, about 56% are singletons; the top ten hold about 16%. Treatment specified: oral pan-JAK inhibitor, 5-10 mg twice daily. Sequencing used CD8+ T cells sorted from blood, obtained at week 4, from a patient treated with tofacitinib. Every receptor here comes from a human donor with alopecia areata.

The chain employs TRBV11-2 and TRBJ2-3; possible D gene TRBD2, 6 bases. The ends were cut back, 4 bases at V and 5 bases at J, with 19 bases in the middle. Germline V gene sequence: CDR1 SGHAT, CDR2 FQNNGV. The CDR3 runs to 16 residues. This CDR3 reads CASSSPLGGWGDTQYF. The CDR3 DNA reads as TGTGCCAGCAGCTCACCTCTTGGGGGGTGGGGAGATACGCAGTATTTT.

The V and J genes are TRBV7-9 and TRBJ1-6; D uncertain. Germline assignment: CDR1 SEHNR and CDR2 FQNEAQ (reference sequence). The CDR3 extends over 16 amino acids. V lost 1 base and J 9 bases, leaving 16 bases between the germline ends. As DNA, the CDR3 is TGTGCCAGCAGCTTAGTGTCCGGGAGAGCGGGTTCACCCCTCCACTTT. It translates to CASSLVSGRAGSPLHF.

The V and J genes are TRBV5-6 and TRBJ2-2, with 11 nucleotides matching TRBD1. V shed 4 bases and J 0 bases; nucleotides not matched to a gene: 5. CDR3 length: 17 amino acids. Per the germline V gene, CDR1 is SGHDT and CDR2 is YYEEEE. The CDR3 coding sequence is TGTGCCAGCAGCATTGGGACAGGGGGTGCGAACACCGGGGAGCTGTTTTTT. Amino acids: CASSIGTGGANTGELFF.

The sample holds a few counts of this clone. V and J are TRBV10-2 and TRBJ2-3, with 10 bases that match TRBD2. Unmatched junction bases numbered 12, after V lost 11 bases and J lost 4 bases. This CDR3 comprises 15 residues. Germline CDR1 WSHSY, CDR2 SAAADI. DNA for the CDR3: TGCGCCGTCAGGGGGAGCGGGGGGGCCGCAGATACGCAGTATTTT. Its protein is CAVRGSGGAADTQYF.

This chain links TRBV13 with TRBJ1-2; no clear D. Germline CDR1 and CDR2: PRHDT and FYEKMQ (reference sequence). The CDR3 totals 14 residues. V was pared by 6 bases and J by 4 bases, with 15 bases between. CDR3: CASSGRDGVYGYTF. CDR3 in DNA: TGTGCCAGCAGTGGGCGCGACGGCGTCTATGGCTACACCTTC.

The gene calls are TRBV7-9 and TRBJ1-2, with D possibly being TRBD1 (6 bases). Trimming took off 5 bases at V and 4 bases at J, with 17 bases between the two ends. Per the germline V gene, CDR1 is SEHNR and CDR2 is FQNEAQ (reference sequence). This CDR3 region has 15 residues. The CDR3 coding sequence is TGTGCCAGCAGCGACGGACGCGAAGGGGGCTATGGCTACACCTTC. Its protein is CASSDGREGGYGYTF.

The chain combines TRBV6-6 with TRBJ2-7, with a weak D call TRBD2 (6 bases). The CDR3 covers 16 residues. Germline CDR1 reads MNHNY; CDR2 reads SVGAGI (reference sequence). The germline V and J ends were trimmed by 3 bases and 3 bases, with 18 bases remaining between them. The CDR3 sequence: CASSYWPMGGSYEQYF. The CDR3 DNA reads as TGTGCCAGCAGTTATTGGCCCATGGGGGGAAGCTACGAGCAGTACTTC.

This clone was seen only a few times. V is TRBV10-3 and J is TRBJ2-7; D not certain. Germline CDR1 ENHRY, CDR2 SYGVKD. This CDR3 has 12 amino acids. V was shortened by 2 bases and J by 7 bases, with 9 bases between the two germline ends. The CDR3 here is CAISEERREQYF. CDR3 in DNA: TGTGCCATCAGTGAGGAGAGGCGGGAGCAGTACTTC.

CDR3 sequence: CASKRLGTDEQYF. In DNA, the CDR3 is TGCGCCAGTAAGCGGTTAGGGACCGACGAGCAGTACTTC. The V and J genes are TRBV4-3 and TRBJ2-7; the D gene could be TRBD1 or TRBD2 (5 bases each). The V end lost 9 bases, the J end lost 5 bases, and 17 bases lay between the germline ends. The CDR3 spans 13 residues. Per germline, CDR1 LGHNA and CDR2 YSLEER.

The rearrangement joins TRBV4-2 to TRBJ2-7, with a weak D call TRBD2 (5 bases). Trimming took 1 base from V and 3 from J, leaving 13 bases between them. Germline V gives CDR1 LGHNA, CDR2 YNFKEQ. The CDR3 has 15 amino acids. CDR3 in amino acids: CASSQVAAASYEQYF. The CDR3 coding sequence is TGTGCCAGCAGCCAAGTTGCAGCGGCCAGCTACGAGCAGTACTTC.

The rearrangement links TRBV6-6 to TRBJ2-7; 7 positions agree with TRBD2. CDR1 and CDR2 from the germline V gene are MNHNY and SVGAGI (reference sequence). The CDR3 extends over 13 amino acids. V lost 8 bases to trimming and J lost 0 bases; unmatched junction nucleotides: 4. For the CDR3, the DNA is TGTGCCAGCTTTCGGGACTACTCCTACGAGCAGTACTTC. Protein product: CASFRDYSYEQYF.

The chain uses TRBV11-2 and TRBJ2-1, with TRBD1 matching over 11 bases. This CDR3 has 15 amino acids. From germline, CDR1 is SGHAT and CDR2 FQNNGV. J lost 6 bases, V lost 5 bases, and 6 bases had no gene match. The DNA for the CDR3 is TGTGCCAGCAGCCCCTGGGACAGGGGGGGCAATGAGCAGTTCTTC. It encodes CASSPWDRGGNEQFF. The entire variable domain, with the rest obtained from reference TRBV11-2 and TRBJ2-1, is as follows: EAGVAQSPRYKIIEKRQSVAFWCNPISGHATLYWYQQILGQGPKLLIQFQNNGVVDDSQLPKDRFSAERLKGVDSTLKIQPAKLEDSAVYLCASSPWDRGGNEQFFGPGTRLTVL.

This chain connects TRBV25-1 to TRBJ1-2; D not resolved. Trimming shortened V by 6 bases and J by 4 bases, and 12 bases separated the two germline ends. This CDR3 has 13 residues. Germline loops: CDR1 MGHDK, CDR2 SYGVNS. Here the CDR3 DNA reads TGTGCCAGCAGCAGTGGACGGAGCTATGGCTACACCTTC. It encodes CASSSGRSYGYTF.

This chain connects TRBV6-5 to TRBJ1-2; no firm D call. The CDR3 extends over 13 amino acids. Deletions cut 3 bases from V and 6 bases from J, with 11 bases between. Germline assignment: CDR1 MNHEY and CDR2 SVGAGI. The CDR3 loop reads CASSYRGLDGYTF. The CDR3 DNA reads as TGTGCCAGCAGTTATCGGGGTCTTGATGGCTACACCTTC.

The chain combines TRBV19 with TRBJ2-7, with D tentatively TRBD1 (5 bases). Germline values: CDR1 LNHDA, CDR2 SQIVND (reference sequence). Trimming removed 1 base from V and 3 bases from J, with 10 bases in between. CDR3 size: 14 residues. CDR3 loop: CASSIAPDNYEQYF. The CDR3, as DNA: TGTGCCAGTAGTATAGCTCCGGACAACTACGAGCAGTACTTC.

The chain has TRBV13 and TRBJ2-5, with D hard to call. The CDR3 is 14 residues long. V shed 0 bases and J shed 0 bases, with 5 bases lying between them. Germline V gene data show CDR1 as PRHDT and CDR2 as FYEKMQ (reference sequence). The CDR3 nucleotides read TGTGCCAGCAGCTTAGGAGGCTACCAAGAGACCCAGTACTTC. Translation: CASSLGGYQETQYF.

V and J are TRBV4-3 and TRBJ2-2; TRBD2 aligns across 13 bases. CDR1 LGHNA and CDR2 YSLEER come from the germline V gene. Trimming took 3 bases from V and 1 from J; bases not matched to a gene: 5. CDR3 length equals 18 residues. CDR3 loop: CASSHGTSGALNTGELFF. The DNA for the CDR3 is TGCGCCAGCAGCCACGGGACTAGCGGGGCCTTGAACACCGGGGAGCTGTTTTTT.